The 5 T cell receptor beta chains listed next were all sequenced from one sample in a study of T cell responses to AZD1222 COVID-19 vaccine. Repertoires were generated with immunoSEQ multiplex PCR, while TCRdb's copy carries only in-frame clones and drops some. The sample records under 70,000 clones, 80% being singletons. The starting material was peripheral blood, obtained 28 days after the second AZD1222 dose. The receptors shown here come from an adult who received the AZD1222 COVID-19 vaccine.

This clone appeared a few times. The same CDR3 arises from other DNA sequences in this sample as well. V is TRBV5-5 and J is TRBJ1-1; D possibly corresponds to TRBD1 (5 bases). Germline values: CDR1 SGHKS, CDR2 YYEKEE (reference sequence). V lost 1 base, J lost 1 base, and 5 bases lay in between. The CDR3 totals 13 residues. The CDR3 DNA reads as TGTGCCAGCAGCTTGACAGGGAACACTGAAGCTTTCTTT. Translating gives CASSLTGNTEAFF.

V usage is TRBV11-2 and J usage is TRBJ1-2, with D possibly matching TRBD1 (5 bases). Germline loops: CDR1 SGHAT, CDR2 FQNNGV. The ends were cut back, 0 bases at V and 2 bases at J, with 13 bases in the middle. There are 16 residues in the CDR3. The CDR3 loop reads CASSLDPLRGNYGYTF. The CDR3 bases are TGTGCCAGCAGCTTAGATCCTCTTAGGGGAAACTATGGCTACACCTTC.

This clone was picked up one time. This chain uses TRBV9 with TRBJ1-4; no clear D. The CDR3 is 14 residues long. V was trimmed by 4 bases and J by 0 bases, leaving 7 bases between them. Germline values: CDR1 SGDLS, CDR2 YYNGEE. The CDR3: CASSPTTTNEKLFF. The CDR3 DNA sequence: TGTGCCAGCAGCCCTACTACAACTAATGAAAAACTGTTTTTT.

The rearrangement links TRBV18 to TRBJ1-2; maybe TRBD1 (5 bases). The CDR3 is 15 amino acids. Per germline, CDR1 KGHSH and CDR2 LQKENI. V was cut by 4 bases and J by 6 bases, with 18 bases left in between. The CDR3 loop reads CASSLPGREIHGYTF. CDR3 coding DNA: TGTGCCAGCTCACTACCGGGACGGGAAATCCATGGCTACACCTTC. Supplemented by reference TRBV18 and TRBJ1-2, the full variable domain reads NAGVMQNPRHLVRRRGQEARLRCSPMKGHSHVYWYRQLPEEGLKFMVYLQKENIIDESGMPKERFSAEFPKEGPSILRIQQVVRGDSAAYFCASSLPGREIHGYTFGSGTRLTVV.

The gene calls are TRBV7-2 and TRBJ1-2; unclear D gene. V was trimmed by 5 bases and J by 0 bases, leaving 7 bases between them. Germline V CDR1 and CDR2: SGHTA, FQGNSA. The CDR3 sequence is 13 residues long. The CDR3 spells CASSARPNYGYTF. CDR3 in DNA: TGTGCCAGCAGCGCCAGACCTAACTATGGCTACACCTTC.